The 5 T cell receptor beta chains reported below all come from one sample, sequenced in a study of T cell repertoires in cytomegalovirus infection. Using its own MiXCR run on the reads, TCRdb lists one record per CDR3 protein. The sample includes around 430,000 distinct CDR3 sequences, roughly 42% seen only once; the top ten take 35% to 50%. Antigens of these TCRs are unknown. The source was cultured PBMCs, collected from culture after CMV antigen stimulation. The receptors come from a human donor in good health (CMV status not recorded). Some clones in this sample may be carry-over from other donors' samples.

The chain employs TRBV4-3 and TRBJ1-1; a possible D gene is TRBD1 (6 bases). Trimming removed 1 base from V and 6 bases from J, with 12 bases in between. CDR3 length: 14 residues. Germline CDR1 LGHNA, CDR2 YSLEER. This CDR3 is CASSQGGHEPEAFF. The CDR3 region has the DNA TGCGCCAGCAGCCAAGGGGGACATGAGCCTGAAGCTTTCTTT.

Points on this clonotype: At one of its ends the junction is not consistent with the germline gene, which may arise from a read error. The chain uses TRBV11-2 and TRBJ2-5; 7 positions agree with TRBD1. CDR1 and CDR2 from the germline V gene are SGHAT and FQNNGV. The CDR3 extends over 15 amino acids. For the CDR3, the DNA is TGTGTCAGCAGCACAATGACAGGGTCCTATGAGACCCAGTACTTC. As protein: CVSSTMTGSYETQYF.

The chain combines TRBV6-6 with TRBJ2-3; the D is unclear. Germline values: CDR1 MNHNY, CDR2 SVGAGI (reference sequence). V lost 1 base and J 5 bases, leaving 13 bases between the germline ends. The CDR3 spans 15 residues. The CDR3, as DNA: TGTGCCAGCAGTTACTTAGGGCAAACCCGAGATACGCAGTATTTT. Translating it yields CASSYLGQTRDTQYF.

The V and J genes are TRBV19 and TRBJ2-7; the D gene is possibly TRBD1 (5 bases). Germline values: CDR1 LNHDA, CDR2 SQIVND (reference sequence). This CDR3 is 15 amino acids long. V lost 1 base, J lost 3 bases, and 13 bases lay in between. CDR3 region: CASSIARAGIYEQYF. In nucleotides, the CDR3 is TGTGCCAGTAGTATAGCCCGGGCAGGGATCTACGAGCAGTACTTC.

V usage is TRBV28 and J usage is TRBJ1-5; D perhaps matches TRBD1 (6 bases). The CDR3 is 19 residues long. Trimming took off 2 bases at V and 6 bases at J, with 26 bases between the two ends. Germline CDR1 MDHEN, CDR2 SYDVKM. CDR3 amino acids: CASSLRRGGAGVLPQPQHF. The CDR3 nucleotides are TGTGCCAGCAGTTTAAGGAGGGGGGGTGCGGGGGTTTTGCCTCAGCCCCAGCATTTT.